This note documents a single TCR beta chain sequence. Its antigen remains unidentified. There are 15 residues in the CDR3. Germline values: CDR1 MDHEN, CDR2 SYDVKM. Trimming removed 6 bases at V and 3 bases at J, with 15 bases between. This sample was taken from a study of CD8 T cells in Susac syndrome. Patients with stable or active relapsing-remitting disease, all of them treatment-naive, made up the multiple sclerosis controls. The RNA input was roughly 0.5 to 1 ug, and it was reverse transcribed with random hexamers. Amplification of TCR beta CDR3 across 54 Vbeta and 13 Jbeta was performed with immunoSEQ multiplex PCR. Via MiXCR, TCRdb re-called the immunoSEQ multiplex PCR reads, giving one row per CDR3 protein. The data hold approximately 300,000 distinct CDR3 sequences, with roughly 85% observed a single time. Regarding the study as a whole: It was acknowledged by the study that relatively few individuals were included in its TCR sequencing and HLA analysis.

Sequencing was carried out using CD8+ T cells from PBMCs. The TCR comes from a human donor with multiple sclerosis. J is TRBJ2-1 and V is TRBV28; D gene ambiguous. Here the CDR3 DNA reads TGTGCCAGCAGAGCTCGAAAGTCCAGCTACAATGAGCAGTTCTTC. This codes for CASRARKSSYNEQFF.